This TCR beta chain stems from a study of cytomegalovirus exposure and HLA in healthy donors. This CDR3 comprises 16 residues. The V gene's germline CDR1 is ENHRY and CDR2 SYGVKD. V shed 4 bases, J shed 0 bases, and the junction held 4 bases outside the gene matches. Use of 60 Vbeta and 13 Jbeta primers characterized the PCR. Study processing details: The count from a later analysis was 79 million or so unique TCR beta chains, 9.5 million to 13 million of them shared. Assay used: immunoSEQ multiplex PCR; TCRdb lists only in-frame clones, some missing. The DNA was the basis for D and trimming; V, J and clone size are from that table. This sample has over 60,000 clones, with less than 85% found just once.

The V and J genes are TRBV10-3 and TRBJ1-1, with TRBD1 identical over 11 bases. Material: PBMCs. The TCR sequence derives from a woman in her 30s in good health and CMV-seronegative. CDR3 residues: CAISGDRGYVNTEAFF. The CDR3 DNA reads TGTGCCATCAGTGGGGACAGGGGGTACGTGAACACTGAAGCTTTCTTT.